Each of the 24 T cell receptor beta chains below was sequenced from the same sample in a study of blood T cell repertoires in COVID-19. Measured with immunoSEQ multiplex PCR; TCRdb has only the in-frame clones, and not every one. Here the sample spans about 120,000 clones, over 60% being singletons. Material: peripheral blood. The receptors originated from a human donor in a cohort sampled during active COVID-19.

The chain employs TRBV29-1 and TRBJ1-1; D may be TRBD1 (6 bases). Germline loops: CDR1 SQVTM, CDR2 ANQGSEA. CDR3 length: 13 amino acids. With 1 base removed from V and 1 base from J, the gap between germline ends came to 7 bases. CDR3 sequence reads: CSVEVGQNTEAFF. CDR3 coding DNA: TGCAGCGTTGAAGTGGGACAGAACACTGAAGCTTTCTTT.

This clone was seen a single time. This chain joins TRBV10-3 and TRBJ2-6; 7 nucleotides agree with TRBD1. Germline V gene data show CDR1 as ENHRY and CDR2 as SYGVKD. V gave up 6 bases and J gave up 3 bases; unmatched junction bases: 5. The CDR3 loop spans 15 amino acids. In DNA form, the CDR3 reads TGTGCCATCAGCCCGACAGGGTTTGGGGCCAACGTCCTGACTTTC. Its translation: CAISPTGFGANVLTF.

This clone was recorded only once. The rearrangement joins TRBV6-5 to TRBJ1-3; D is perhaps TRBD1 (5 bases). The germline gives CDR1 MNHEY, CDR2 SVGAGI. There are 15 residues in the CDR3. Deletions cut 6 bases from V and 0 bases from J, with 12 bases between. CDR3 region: CASRKGAVSGNTIYF. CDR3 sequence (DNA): TGTGCCAGCAGAAAAGGGGCCGTCTCTGGAAACACCATATATTTT.

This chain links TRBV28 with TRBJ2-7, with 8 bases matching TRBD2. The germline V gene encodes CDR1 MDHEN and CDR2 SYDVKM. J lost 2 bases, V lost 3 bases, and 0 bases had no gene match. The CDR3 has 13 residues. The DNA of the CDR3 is TGTGCCAGCAGTTTTAGCGGGACCTACGAGCAGTACTTC. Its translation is CASSFSGTYEQYF.

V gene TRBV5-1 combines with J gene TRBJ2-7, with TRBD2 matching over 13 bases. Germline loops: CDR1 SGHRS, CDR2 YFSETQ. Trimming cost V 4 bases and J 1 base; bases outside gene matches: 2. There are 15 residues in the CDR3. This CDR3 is CASSTGLAGSYEQYF. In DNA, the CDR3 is TGCGCCAGCAGCACGGGACTAGCGGGGTCCTACGAGCAGTACTTC. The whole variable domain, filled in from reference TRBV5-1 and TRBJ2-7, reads KAGVTQTPRYLIKTRGQQVTLSCSPISGHRSVSWYQQTPGQGLQFLFEYFSETQRNKGNFPGRFSGRQFSNSRSEMNVSTLELGDSALYLCASSTGLAGSYEQYFGPGTRLTVT.

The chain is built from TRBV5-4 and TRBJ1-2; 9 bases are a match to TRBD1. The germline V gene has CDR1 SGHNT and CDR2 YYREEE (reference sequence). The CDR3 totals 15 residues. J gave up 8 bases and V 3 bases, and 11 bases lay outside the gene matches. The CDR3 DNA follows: TGTGCCAGCAGCTCGTTACCGGGACAGGGTGGAGGCTACACCTTC. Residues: CASSSLPGQGGGYTF.

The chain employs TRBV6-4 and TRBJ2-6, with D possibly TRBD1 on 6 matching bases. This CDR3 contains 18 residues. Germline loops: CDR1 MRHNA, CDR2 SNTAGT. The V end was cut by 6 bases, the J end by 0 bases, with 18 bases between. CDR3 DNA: TGTGCCAGCAGAACACCTAAGGGGGTTTACTCTGGGGCCAACGTCCTGACTTTC. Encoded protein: CASRTPKGVYSGANVLTF.

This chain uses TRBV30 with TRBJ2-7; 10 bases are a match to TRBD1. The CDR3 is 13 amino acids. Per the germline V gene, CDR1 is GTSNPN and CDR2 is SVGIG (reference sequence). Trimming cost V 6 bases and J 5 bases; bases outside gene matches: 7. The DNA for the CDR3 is TGTGCCTGCGACAGGGGGCAATTGGACGAGCAGTACTTC. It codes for CACDRGQLDEQYF.

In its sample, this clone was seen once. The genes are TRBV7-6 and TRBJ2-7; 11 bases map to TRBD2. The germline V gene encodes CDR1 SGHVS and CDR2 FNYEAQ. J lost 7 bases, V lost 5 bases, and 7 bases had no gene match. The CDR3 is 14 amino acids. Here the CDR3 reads CASSPGLAAREQYF. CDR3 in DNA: TGTGCCAGCAGCCCGGGACTAGCGGCTAGAGAGCAGTACTTC.

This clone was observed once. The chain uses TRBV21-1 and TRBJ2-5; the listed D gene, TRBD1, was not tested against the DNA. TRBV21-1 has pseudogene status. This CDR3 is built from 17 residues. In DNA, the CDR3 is TGTGCCAGCAGCAAAGAGTGGGGACACTCTGCAGGGGAGACCCAGTACTTC. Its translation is CASSKEWGHSAGETQYF.

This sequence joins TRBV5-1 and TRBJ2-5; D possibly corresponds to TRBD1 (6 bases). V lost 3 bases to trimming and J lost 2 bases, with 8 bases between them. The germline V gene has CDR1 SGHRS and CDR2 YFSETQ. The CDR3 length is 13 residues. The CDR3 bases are TGCGCCAGCAGCTCCGGACAGCAAGAGACCCAGTACTTC. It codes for CASSSGQQETQYF.

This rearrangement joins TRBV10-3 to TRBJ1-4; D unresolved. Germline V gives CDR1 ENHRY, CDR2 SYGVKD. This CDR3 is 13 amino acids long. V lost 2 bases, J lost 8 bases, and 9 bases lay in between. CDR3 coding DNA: TGTGCCATCAGTGAGGCAGGCGACGAAAAACTGTTTTTT. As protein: CAISEAGDEKLFF.

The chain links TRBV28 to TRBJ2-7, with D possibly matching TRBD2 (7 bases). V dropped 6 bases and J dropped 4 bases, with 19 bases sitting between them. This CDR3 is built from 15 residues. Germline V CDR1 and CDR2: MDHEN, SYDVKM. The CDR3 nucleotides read TGTGCCAGCAGGGGATGGGGGGGCGACCTTTACGAGCAGTACTTC. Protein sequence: CASRGWGGDLYEQYF.

Here the CDR3 reads CASSFGTGQNTEAFF. CDR3 DNA sequence: TGTGCCAGCAGCTTTGGGACAGGGCAGAACACTGAAGCTTTCTTT. The chain recombines TRBV5-4 with TRBJ1-1; 9 bases are shared with TRBD1. With V trimmed by 2 bases and J by 1 base, 3 bases remained unmatched. The CDR3 is 15 residues long. Germline CDR1 SGHNT, CDR2 YYREEE (reference sequence).

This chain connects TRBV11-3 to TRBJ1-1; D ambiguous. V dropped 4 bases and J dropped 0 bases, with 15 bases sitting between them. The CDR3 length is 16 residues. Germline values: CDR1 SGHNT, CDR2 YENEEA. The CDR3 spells CASSSPGVGLNTEAFF. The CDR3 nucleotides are TGTGCCAGCAGCTCCCCAGGTGTTGGGCTGAACACTGAAGCTTTCTTT.

The CDR3 loop is CATSDKISYEQYF. In DNA form, the CDR3 reads TGTGCCACCAGTGACAAAATCTCCTACGAGCAGTACTTC. V usage is TRBV24-1 and J usage is TRBJ2-7; D is unresolved. The V gene lost 4 bases and the J gene lost 0 bases, with 6 bases spanning the gap. CDR1 KGHDR and CDR2 SFDVKD come from the germline V gene. The CDR3 loop spans 13 amino acids.

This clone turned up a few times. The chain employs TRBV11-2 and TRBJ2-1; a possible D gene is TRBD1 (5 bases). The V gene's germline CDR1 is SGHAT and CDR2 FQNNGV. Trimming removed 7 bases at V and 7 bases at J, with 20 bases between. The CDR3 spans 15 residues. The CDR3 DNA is TGTGCCAGCAACCCAGGGCGAGCTGCAGAGAATGAGCAGTTCTTC. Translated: CASNPGRAAENEQFF.

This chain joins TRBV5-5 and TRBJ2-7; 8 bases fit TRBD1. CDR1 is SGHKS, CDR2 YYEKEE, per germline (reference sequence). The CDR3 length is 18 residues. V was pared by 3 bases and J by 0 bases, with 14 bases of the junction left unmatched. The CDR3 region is CASSYMLGTGFLSYEQYF. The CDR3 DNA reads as TGTGCCAGCAGCTATATGCTTGGGACAGGTTTTCTCTCCTACGAGCAGTACTTC.

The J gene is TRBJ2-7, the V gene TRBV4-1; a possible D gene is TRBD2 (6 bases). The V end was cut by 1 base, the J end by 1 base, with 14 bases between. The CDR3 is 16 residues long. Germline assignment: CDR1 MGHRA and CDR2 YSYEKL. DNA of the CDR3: TGCGCCAGCAGCCAAGTAGGGACGGGGAGGTCCTACGAGCAGTACTTC. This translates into CASSQVGTGRSYEQYF.

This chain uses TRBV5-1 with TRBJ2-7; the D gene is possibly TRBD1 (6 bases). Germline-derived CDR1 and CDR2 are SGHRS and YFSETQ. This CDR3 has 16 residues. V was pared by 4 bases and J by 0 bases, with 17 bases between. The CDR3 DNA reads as TGCGCCAGCAGCCCCGGGACATCTTCGGCCTCCTACGAGCAGTACTTC. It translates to CASSPGTSSASYEQYF.

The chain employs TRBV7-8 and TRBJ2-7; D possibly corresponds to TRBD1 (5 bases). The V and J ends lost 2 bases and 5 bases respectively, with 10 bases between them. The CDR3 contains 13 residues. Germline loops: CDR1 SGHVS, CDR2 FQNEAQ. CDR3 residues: CASSLSRADEQYF. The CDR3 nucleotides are TGTGCCAGCAGCTTATCCAGGGCAGACGAGCAGTACTTC.

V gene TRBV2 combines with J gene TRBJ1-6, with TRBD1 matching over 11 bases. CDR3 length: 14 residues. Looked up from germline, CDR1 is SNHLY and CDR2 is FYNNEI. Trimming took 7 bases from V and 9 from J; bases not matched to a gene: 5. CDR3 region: CASTGTGGTSPLHF. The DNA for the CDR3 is TGTGCCAGCACCGGGACAGGGGGGACTTCACCCCTCCACTTT.

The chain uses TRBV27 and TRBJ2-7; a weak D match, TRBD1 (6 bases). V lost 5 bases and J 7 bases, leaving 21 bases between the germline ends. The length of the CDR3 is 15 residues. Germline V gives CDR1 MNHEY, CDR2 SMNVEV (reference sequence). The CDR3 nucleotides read TGTGCCAGCAGTCCCCCGGACAGACCTCTAGGGGAGCAGTACTTC. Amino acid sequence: CASSPPDRPLGEQYF.

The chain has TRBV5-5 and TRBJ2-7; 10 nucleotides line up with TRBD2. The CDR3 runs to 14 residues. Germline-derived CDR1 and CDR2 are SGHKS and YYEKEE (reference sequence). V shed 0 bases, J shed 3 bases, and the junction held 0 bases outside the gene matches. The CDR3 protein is CASSLEREGYEQYF. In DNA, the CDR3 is TGTGCCAGCAGCTTGGAGCGGGAGGGCTACGAGCAGTACTTC. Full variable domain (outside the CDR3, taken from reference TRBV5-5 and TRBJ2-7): DAGVTQSPTHLIKTRGQQVTLRCSPISGHKSVSWYQQVLGQGPQFIFQYYEKEERGRGNFPDRFSARQFPNYSSELNVNALLLGDSALYLCASSLEREGYEQYFGPGTRLTVT.